The 13 T cell receptor beta chains reported below all come from one sample, sequenced in a study of blood T cells in healthy people across ages. Using a J-beta primer mix together with a sample-barcoded 5' primer, a second PCR was run for 7 to 11 cycles. TCRdb processed the 5' RACE reads anew with MiXCR; each CDR3 protein has one entry. The sample lists around 800,000 distinct CDR3 sequences; roughly 25% were seen once. This same sample was also taken into another study, of T cells of mothers and their children.

Sequenced material: blood. The receptors derive from a boy between 10 and 17 years old in good health.

The table lists this clonotype with many counts. This chain links TRBV18 with TRBJ2-7; 9 nucleotides align to TRBD1. Germline CDR1 reads KGHSH; CDR2 reads LQKENI. V lost 6 bases and J lost 6; bases outside the gene matches: 3. CDR3 length equals 12 residues. The CDR3 reads CASSTQGAEQYF. The CDR3 coding sequence is TGTGCCAGCTCGACACAGGGGGCCGAGCAGTACTTC.

This chain joins TRBV29-1 and TRBJ2-7; perhaps TRBD1 as D (6 bases). Trimming pared 0 bases from V and 0 bases from J, leaving 15 bases between. The CDR3 has 16 amino acids. Germline CDR1 is SQVTM and CDR2 is ANQGSEA. The CDR3 bases are TGCAGCGTTGAAGAGGCCCACAGGGTAAGCTCCTACGAGCAGTACTTC. Residues: CSVEEAHRVSSYEQYF.

This chain uses TRBV3-1 with TRBJ2-5; D remains unclear. Germline V gene lookup returns CDR1 LGHDT and CDR2 YNNKEL (reference sequence). CDR3 size: 14 residues. With 0 bases removed from V and 5 bases from J, the gap between germline ends came to 10 bases. CDR3 DNA: TGTGCCAGCAGCCAAGATTGGGCTCGGGAGACCCAGTACTTC. Encoded protein: CASSQDWARETQYF.

This clonotype was observed a handful of times. This chain uses TRBV12-3 or TRBV12-4 with TRBJ1-2; D unclear. The CDR3 is made up of 14 amino acids. V was trimmed by 3 bases and J by 2 bases, leaving 10 bases between them. The CDR3 sequence is CASSFWAKNYGYTF. CDR3 DNA sequence: TGTGCCAGCAGTTTCTGGGCCAAAAACTATGGCTACACCTTC.

The CDR3: CASSPLLAGGPTGELFF. As DNA, the CDR3 is TGTGCCAGCAGCCCCCTTCTAGCGGGGGGGCCCACCGGGGAGCTGTTTTTT. The gene calls are TRBV9 and TRBJ2-2, with TRBD2 matching over 12 bases. The germline V gene encodes CDR1 SGDLS and CDR2 YYNGEE. CDR3 length: 17 residues. V gave up 4 bases and J gave up 4 bases; unmatched junction bases: 8.

The rearrangement links TRBV7-2 to TRBJ2-6; 11 bases line up with TRBD2. Trimming cost V 6 bases and J 3 bases; bases outside gene matches: 7. The CDR3 loop spans 17 amino acids. Germline lookup yields CDR1 SGHTA and CDR2 FQGNSA. The CDR3 DNA sequence: TGTGCCAGCAGTGTTCTAGCGGGGGGTTTTGGGGCCAACGTCCTGACTTTC. It encodes CASSVLAGGFGANVLTF.

In this sample, this clonotype turned up a few times. This chain links TRBV11-2 with TRBJ2-3; 8 bases map to TRBD2. V shed 5 bases, J shed 5 bases, and the junction held 12 bases outside the gene matches. Germline-derived CDR1 and CDR2 are SGHAT and FQNNGV. The CDR3 covers 16 residues. CDR3 sequence: CASSPVRGALLDTQYF. The DNA of the CDR3 is TGTGCCAGCAGCCCAGTGCGGGGGGCCCTCCTAGATACGCAGTATTTT.

The chain joins TRBV19 to TRBJ1-5; TRBD1 is a possible D gene (5 bases). The CDR3 runs to 14 residues. The V and J ends lost 3 bases and 7 bases respectively, with 13 bases between them. Germline V gene sequence: CDR1 LNHDA, CDR2 SQIVND (reference sequence). CDR3 nucleotide sequence: TGTGCCAGTAGTATCCGGGGGACGTTACAGCCCCAGCATTTT. It codes for CASSIRGTLQPQHF.

The V and J genes are TRBV19 and TRBJ2-1, with 9 nucleotides matching TRBD1. Germline CDR1 and CDR2: LNHDA and SQIVND (reference sequence). CDR3 length equals 17 residues. J lost 5 bases, V lost 5 bases, and 13 bases had no gene match. The CDR3 is CASSSPTTGTGNNEQFF. DNA of the CDR3: TGTGCCAGTAGTTCCCCTACTACCGGGACAGGGAACAATGAGCAGTTCTTC.

This rearrangement joins TRBV2 to TRBJ2-5, with D perhaps TRBD2 (6 bases). The closer fit of TRBJ2-1 to the DNA end suggests the J call may be wrong. CDR1 is SNHLY, CDR2 FYNNEI, per germline. The CDR3 extends over 12 amino acids. CDR3 sequence (DNA): TGTGCCAGCAGTGAAGGGGGGGAGCAGCAGTTCTTC. As protein: CASSEGGEQQFF.

This clonotype was seen more than once but under ten times. CDR3 protein: CASSVGQGRNEQFF. The CDR3 nucleotides are TGTGCCAGCAGCGTAGGACAGGGTAGGAATGAGCAGTTCTTC. The chain combines TRBV9 with TRBJ2-1; 7 nucleotides line up with TRBD1. This CDR3 is 14 amino acids long. J gave up 7 bases and V 0 bases, and 4 bases lay outside the gene matches. Looked up from germline, CDR1 is SGDLS and CDR2 is YYNGEE.

V and J are TRBV5-3 and TRBJ2-5, with TRBD2 identical over 12 bases. TRBV5-3 is an open reading frame whose function is uncertain. The CDR3 totals 16 residues. Losses at the gene ends were 0 bases for V and 2 bases for J; bases not matched to a gene: 2. CDR3 DNA: TGTGCCAGAAGCTTGGGGACTAGCGGGGAGCAAGAGACCCAGTACTTC. Translated: CARSLGTSGEQETQYF.

This clonotype occurred a few times. J is TRBJ1-2 and V is TRBV12-3 or TRBV12-4, with TRBD1 matching over 8 bases. CDR3 size: 15 residues. V gave up 7 bases and J gave up 8 bases; unmatched junction bases: 15. The CDR3 region is CASTPFGQGRGGYTF. Written as DNA, the CDR3 is TGTGCCAGCACCCCATTCGGACAGGGCAGGGGGGGCTACACCTTC.